This T cell receptor beta chain originates from a study of low-dose radiotherapy and immunotherapy resistance in tumors. Overall study: Members of Cohort 1 were treated with 0.5 Gy per fraction every 2 weeks. The prescribed total PTV dose was 6.5 Gy. Across 26 weeks, 13 Gy in total went to Cohort 2, delivered as 1 Gy per fraction every two weeks. Intravenous ipilimumab 1 mg/kg every six weeks was given with nivolumab 240 mg every two weeks.

Donors, who were enrolled in a single-arm phase I dose-escalation trial, received nivolumab, ipilimumab, aspirin, low-dose cyclophosphamide and low-dose radiotherapy. First-strand cDNA relied on TRAV- and TRBV-specific primers spanning alpha and beta chains. The authors amplified TCRs for approximately 18 PCR cycles with a constant-region primer and a V-primer adapter. TCRdb called the reads again in MiXCR, with one record for every CDR3 protein. The sample lists under 15,000 distinct CDR3 sequences; roughly 80% were seen once. This sequence was found in a human donor with advanced metastatic prostate, ovarian, gallbladder or colorectal cancer (not recorded which). This table probably holds off-target reads from a library built for another chain.

The CDR3 loop reads CASSSTDAEAFF. CDR3 DNA sequence: TGTGCCAGCAGTTCAACGGACGCAGAAGCTTTCTTT. V gene TRBV28 combines with J gene TRBJ1-1; no firm D call. Trimming pared 4 bases from V and 8 bases from J, leaving 11 bases between. Looked up from germline, CDR1 is MDHEN and CDR2 is SYDVKM. The CDR3 runs to 12 residues. The full variable domain, completed using reference TRBV28 and TRBJ1-1, is DVKVTQSSRYLVKRTGEKVFLECVQDMDHENMFWYRQDPGLGLRLIYFSYDVKMKEKGDIPEGYSVSREKKERFSLILESASTNQTSMYLCASSSTDAEAFFGQGTRLTVV.